This paragraph covers one T cell receptor (beta chain) sequence. The sample is drawn from a study of blood T cell repertoires in COVID-19. The participants were between about 18 and 100 years old and came from under 25 US areas. Which cohort a participant joined came from the clinical history participants gave. Assay used: immunoSEQ multiplex PCR; TCRdb lists only in-frame clones, some missing. The sample consists of about 210,000 clones, roughly 77% of them appearing once. The CDR3 consists of 16 residues. V lost 6 bases, J lost 7 bases, and 21 bases lay in between. Germline CDR1 reads LNHDA; CDR2 reads SQIVND (reference sequence).

The genes are TRBV19 and TRBJ2-2; D unclear. Input material: PBMCs or T cells enriched from blood (not recorded which). The source is a man between 40 and 49 years old who had recovered from COVID-19. The CDR3 reads CASRTRHAAVGGELFF. In DNA form, the CDR3 reads TGTGCCAGTAGAACCCGACATGCTGCCGTCGGCGGGGAGCTGTTTTTT.